The 10 T cell receptor beta chains below all came from one sample that was sequenced in a study of cytomegalovirus exposure and HLA in healthy donors. Sequencing was performed with immunoSEQ multiplex PCR; in TCRdb, only in-frame clones are kept and a portion is missing. The sample has 190,000 or so clones; about 79% are singletons. Sequenced material: PBMCs. Receptors were obtained from a woman aged 25 to 45 in good health and CMV-seropositive.

The rearrangement links TRBV4-2 to TRBJ2-2; 9 nucleotides line up with TRBD2. Germline CDR1 and CDR2: LGHNA and YNFKEQ. V was clipped by 5 bases and J by 1 base; unmatched bases: 5. The CDR3 runs to 16 residues. CDR3 in DNA: TGTGCCAGCAGCAAGCTGACTAGCGGGAACACCGGGGAGCTGTTTTTT. Its protein product is CASSKLTSGNTGELFF.

This clone is a singleton in its sample. This chain links TRBV5-4 with TRBJ2-5; D is undetermined. Germline lookup yields CDR1 SGHNT and CDR2 YYREEE (reference sequence). The CDR3 has 13 residues. Trimming left V 0 bases short and J 2 bases short, with 5 bases between. The CDR3 region is CASSLDIQETQYF. CDR3 bases: TGTGCCAGCAGCTTGGACATACAAGAGACCCAGTACTTC. Full variable domain (rest looked up from reference TRBV5-4 and TRBJ2-5): ETGVTQSPTHLIKTRGQQVTLRCSSQSGHNTVSWYQQALGQGPQFIFQYYREEENGRGNFPPRFSGLQFPNYSSELNVNALELDDSALYLCASSLDIQETQYFGPGTRLLVL.

The chain links TRBV5-1 to TRBJ1-4; possibly TRBD1 for D (5 bases). V shed 0 bases and J shed 4 bases, with 10 bases lying between them. Germline assignment: CDR1 SGHRS and CDR2 YFSETQ. There are 15 residues in the CDR3. CDR3 sequence reads: CASSLAPGGNEKLFF. CDR3 DNA sequence: TGCGCCAGCAGCTTGGCCCCGGGGGGTAATGAAAAACTGTTTTTT.

This clone was observed a single time. V usage is TRBV28 and J usage is TRBJ2-1, with 10 bases fitting TRBD2. The CDR3 sequence is 13 residues long. Trimming took 6 bases from V and 6 from J; bases not matched to a gene: 2. Germline-derived CDR1 and CDR2 are MDHEN and SYDVKM. The CDR3 reads CASRIAGGNEQFF. In DNA, the CDR3 is TGTGCCAGCAGGATAGCGGGGGGCAATGAGCAGTTCTTC.

This clone was counted a few times. The CDR3 loop reads CASTAWQGVDGYTF. The CDR3 nucleotides read TGTGCCAGCACCGCCTGGCAGGGGGTGGATGGCTACACCTTC. The rearrangement uses TRBV28 and TRBJ1-2; 7 bases fit TRBD1. Trimming removed 7 bases from V and 6 bases from J; junction bases left unmatched: 11. Germline V gene data show CDR1 as MDHEN and CDR2 as SYDVKM. The CDR3 length is 14 residues.

There are a few counts of this clone. This chain uses TRBV7-2 with TRBJ2-7; TRBD1 is a possible D gene (7 bases). The V end lost 1 base, the J end lost 4 bases, and 17 bases lay between the germline ends. CDR1 SGHTA and CDR2 FQGNSA come from the germline V gene. The CDR3 sequence is 16 residues long. The DNA for the CDR3 is TGTGCCAGCAGCTTAGATCTAGGCAGGGGGGCTTACGAGCAGTACTTC. It is translated as CASSLDLGRGAYEQYF.

The gene calls are TRBV9 and TRBJ1-4; a possible D gene is TRBD1 (6 bases). This CDR3 is 15 amino acids long. Germline values: CDR1 SGDLS, CDR2 YYNGEE. V lost 4 bases and J lost 2, with 12 bases in between. The DNA of the CDR3 is TGTGCCAGCAGCCTCAGGGGTGACACTAATGAAAAACTGTTTTTT. Its protein is CASSLRGDTNEKLFF. Full variable domain (rest looked up from reference TRBV9 and TRBJ1-4): DSGVTQTPKHLITATGQRVTLRCSPRSGDLSVYWYQQSLDQGLQFLIQYYNGEERAKGNILERFSAQQFPDLHSELNLSSLELGDSALYFCASSLRGDTNEKLFFGSGTQLSVL.

The chain links TRBV27 to TRBJ2-7; 8 bases are a match to TRBD2. Germline loops: CDR1 MNHEY, CDR2 SMNVEV (reference sequence). The CDR3 is made up of 14 amino acids. With 6 bases clipped from V and 3 bases from J, the junction kept 7 bases outside the gene matches. This chain's CDR3 is CASSTSGAVYEQYF. The DNA for the CDR3 is TGTGCCAGCAGCACTAGCGGAGCCGTCTACGAGCAGTACTTC.

The CDR3 region is CASSPTGGYGYTF. Written as DNA, the CDR3 is TGTGCCAGCAGTCCGACAGGGGGCTATGGCTACACCTTC. The gene calls are TRBV28 and TRBJ1-2; TRBD1 matches at 9 bases. The junction had 2 bases not matched to a gene; V was cut back by 5 bases and J by 4 bases. This CDR3 spans 13 amino acids. The germline gives CDR1 MDHEN, CDR2 SYDVKM.

The CDR3 spells CASSLTGFGSEQYF. For the CDR3, the DNA is TGTGCCAGCAGCCTGACAGGATTCGGATCCGAGCAGTACTTC. The chain combines TRBV7-9 with TRBJ2-7; TRBD1 might be the D (6 bases). Trimming stripped 5 bases from V and 6 bases from J, with 17 bases between. CDR1 is SEHNR and CDR2 is FQNEAQ in the germline V gene (reference sequence). The CDR3 has 14 amino acids. The entire variable domain, with the rest obtained from reference TRBV7-9 and TRBJ2-7, is as follows: DTGVSQNPRHKITKRGQNVTFRCDPISEHNRLYWYRQTLGQGPEFLTYFQNEAQLEKSRLLSDRFSAERPKGSFSTLEIQRTEQGDSAMYLCASSLTGFGSEQYFGPGTRLTVT.